This T cell receptor (beta chain) originates from a study of blood T cells in healthy people across ages. About the study: Capturing about one barcoded beta molecule per two T cells was achieved by template switching.

A second roughly 7 to 11 cycle PCR used barcoded and J-beta primers. TCRdb fed the 5' RACE reads into MiXCR, producing one record per CDR3 protein. The top ten clones hold about 20% of a sample with about 800,000 distinct CDR3 sequences, about 62% of them seen once. This clonotype has only one observation. The sequence was obtained from a young man in good health. The sequenced material came from blood.

CDR3 sequence: CASSSISGTPYEQYF. CDR3 in DNA: TGTGCCAGCAGCTCCATCTCCGGGACACCATACGAGCAGTACTTC. V is TRBV12-3 or TRBV12-4 and J is TRBJ2-4; D is perhaps TRBD1 (6 bases). The DNA end lines up better with TRBJ2-7; the J call may be wrong. The CDR3 has 15 amino acids.